One and the same sample provided the 24 T cell receptor beta chains below, sequenced in a study of blood T cell repertoires in COVID-19 (dated by TCRdb to between 2020 and 2021). Library construction relied on the immunoSEQ multiplex PCR assay. The table comes from immuneACCESS by way of TCRdb, which keeps in-frame sequences with V and J called. Part of the clones is missing from these tables; in studies checked, under half for an unresolved V gene and the rest for unknown reasons. Here the sample has fewer than 600,000 clones; nearly 90% occur a single time. Around 0.92% of the sample rests with the top ten. Specimen: peripheral blood. Receptors were obtained from a man between 18 and 35 years old with COVID-19, enrolled during active disease.

The chain employs TRBV11-2 and TRBJ1-1, with D possibly matching TRBD1 (5 bases). V gave up 3 bases and J gave up 5 bases, with 10 bases separating them. Germline assignment: CDR1 SGHAT and CDR2 FQNNGV. The CDR3 is 13 residues long. The CDR3 DNA reads TGTGCCAGCAGCTTCATCACAGGTACTGAAGCTTTCTTT. This encodes CASSFITGTEAFF.

On this clone itself: Different DNA sequences within this sample yield the same CDR3. The chain employs TRBV7-9 and TRBJ2-3; 7 nucleotides line up with TRBD2. This CDR3 has 14 amino acids. The J segment lost 2 bases and the V segment lost 5 bases, leaving 4 bases of the junction unmatched. CDR1 SEHNR and CDR2 FQNEAQ come from the germline V gene (reference sequence). The CDR3 reads CASSPGTNTDTQYF. The CDR3, as DNA: TGTGCCAGCAGCCCCGGGACTAACACAGATACGCAGTATTTT. Full variable domain (outside the CDR3, taken from reference TRBV7-9 and TRBJ2-3): DTGVSQNPRHKITKRGQNVTFRCDPISEHNRLYWYRQTLGQGPEFLTYFQNEAQLEKSRLLSDRFSAERPKGSFSTLEIQRTEQGDSAMYLCASSPGTNTDTQYFGPGTRLTVL.

The chain combines TRBV6-6 with TRBJ2-2, with D possibly TRBD2 on 5 matching bases. Per germline, CDR1 MNHNY and CDR2 SVGAGI (reference sequence). Trimming cost V 1 base and J 7 bases, with 7 bases left between them. This CDR3 contains 13 residues. The CDR3 DNA sequence: TGTGCCAGCAGTTACTATGGGAGCGGGGAGCTGTTTTTT. This codes for CASSYYGSGELFF.

CDR3: CASSAGLAGSTDTQYF. The CDR3, as DNA: TGTGCCAGCAGCGCGGGACTAGCGGGCTCCACAGATACGCAGTATTTT. The chain carries TRBV9 and TRBJ2-3; the match to TRBD2 covers 12 bases. Germline values: CDR1 SGDLS, CDR2 YYNGEE. The ends lost 3 bases at V and 2 bases at J; junction bases unmatched: 4. The CDR3 covers 16 residues. Supplemented by reference TRBV9 and TRBJ2-3, the full variable domain reads DSGVTQTPKHLITATGQRVTLRCSPRSGDLSVYWYQQSLDQGLQFLIQYYNGEERAKGNILERFSAQQFPDLHSELNLSSLELGDSALYFCASSAGLAGSTDTQYFGPGTRLTVL.

This clone was picked up a small number of times. V is TRBV29-1 and J is TRBJ1-2, with 12 bases identical to TRBD1. CDR3 length equals 12 residues. Germline V gives CDR1 SQVTM, CDR2 ANQGSEA. The V gene end was trimmed by 7 bases and the J gene end by 7 bases; junction bases not matched to a gene: 4. The CDR3 sequence is CSAGTGGGGYTF. Written as DNA, the CDR3 is TGCAGCGCCGGGACAGGGGGCGGTGGCTACACCTTC.

As regards this clone: This specimen includes other DNA sequences encoding the same CDR3. The chain recombines TRBV27 with TRBJ2-7; unclear D gene. The CDR3 consists of 13 residues. CDR1 and CDR2 from the germline V gene are MNHEY and SMNVEV (reference sequence). Trimming stripped 6 bases from V and 3 bases from J, with 12 bases between. CDR3 nucleotide sequence: TGTGCCAGCAGCCCGGGTACCGGCTACGAGCAGTACTTC. It yields the protein CASSPGTGYEQYF.

This clone has only a few counts. The rearrangement joins TRBV11-2 to TRBJ2-7; 14 bases are shared with TRBD2. This CDR3 contains 15 residues. Germline lookup yields CDR1 SGHAT and CDR2 FQNNGV. V gave up 4 bases and J gave up 6 bases; unmatched junction bases: 5. The CDR3 loop is CASSSPGTSGGEQYF. Here the CDR3 DNA reads TGTGCCAGCAGCTCACCGGGGACTAGCGGGGGCGAGCAGTACTTC.

The chain is built from TRBV20-1 and TRBJ2-7; 8 bases align to TRBD2. V shed 3 bases, J shed 7 bases, and the junction held 11 bases outside the gene matches. CDR3 length equals 14 residues. Germline CDR1 and CDR2: DFQATT and SNEGSKA (reference sequence). The CDR3 nucleotides read TGCAGTGCTAGTGACGGCGGGGGGCCGGGGGAGCAGTACTTC. It encodes CSASDGGGPGEQYF.

The CDR3 here is CAWSVKGQNEVVGYTF. CDR3 DNA: TGTGCCTGGAGTGTAAAAGGTCAAAACGAGGTCGTAGGCTACACCTTC. The chain employs TRBV30 and TRBJ1-2; D remains unclear. Trimming shortened V by 0 bases and J by 8 bases, and 22 bases separated the two germline ends. Germline loops: CDR1 GTSNPN, CDR2 SVGIG (reference sequence). There are 16 residues in the CDR3.

Here the CDR3 DNA reads TGTGCCAGCAGTTACTCGGGTAGAGGAACTGAAGCTTTCTTT. It codes for CASSYSGRGTEAFF. V is TRBV6-5 and J is TRBJ1-1; D not certain. Trimming pared 0 bases from V and 5 bases from J, leaving 10 bases between. The germline V gene encodes CDR1 MNHEY and CDR2 SVGAGI. This CDR3 has 14 residues.

J is TRBJ2-7 and V is TRBV18; 9 bases fit TRBD2. Germline V gene sequence: CDR1 KGHSH, CDR2 LQKENI. The CDR3 sequence is 16 residues long. With 4 bases clipped from V and 5 bases from J, the junction kept 12 bases outside the gene matches. The CDR3 DNA reads as TGTGCCAGCTCACTACTCAGACTAGCGGTTGGGGACGAGCAGTACTTC. Translating gives CASSLLRLAVGDEQYF.

The chain is built from TRBV18 and TRBJ2-5; 9 bases agree with TRBD1. Germline V lookup: CDR1 KGHSH, CDR2 LQKENI. The V and J ends lost 8 bases and 1 base, in that order; junction bases with no gene match: 8. There are 15 residues in the CDR3. The CDR3 region is CASTPGTGTQETQYF. The DNA of the CDR3 is TGTGCCAGCACCCCCGGGACAGGGACCCAAGAGACCCAGTACTTC.

This clone showed up just a few times. The gene calls are TRBV9 and TRBJ2-1; TRBD1 might be the D (5 bases). The CDR3 has 15 residues. The V end was cut by 0 bases, the J end by 7 bases, with 14 bases between. Germline-derived CDR1 and CDR2 are SGDLS and YYNGEE. CDR3: CASSVGGASRNEQFF. DNA for the CDR3: TGTGCCAGCAGCGTAGGTGGGGCCTCGAGGAATGAGCAGTTCTTC.

The V call is TRBV10-1, the J call TRBJ2-2; D is ambiguous. From germline, CDR1 is WNHNN and CDR2 SYGVQD (reference sequence). The CDR3 sequence is 12 residues long. Trimming shortened V by 0 bases and J by 10 bases, and 6 bases separated the two germline ends. CDR3: CASSESRVELFF. The CDR3 DNA reads TGCGCCAGCAGTGAGTCCCGGGTGGAGCTGTTTTTT.

The rearrangement uses TRBV7-3 and TRBJ2-3, with D perhaps TRBD2 (6 bases). Germline V gene data show CDR1 as SGHTA and CDR2 as FQGTGA. The CDR3 runs to 15 residues. V was clipped by 6 bases and J by 3 bases, with 16 bases between them. The CDR3 sequence is CASSQGPGETDTQYF. As DNA, the CDR3 is TGTGCCAGCAGTCAGGGCCCGGGGGAAACAGATACGCAGTATTTT.

The chain recombines TRBV19 with TRBJ2-6; D might be TRBD1 (5 bases). Germline CDR1 reads LNHDA; CDR2 reads SQIVND (reference sequence). V was shortened by 4 bases and J by 3 bases, with 10 bases between the two germline ends. This CDR3 has 15 residues. CDR3 amino acids: CASSTGSRGANVLTF. The DNA of the CDR3 is TGTGCCAGTAGTACAGGGTCGCGTGGGGCCAACGTCCTGACTTTC. Filled out from reference TRBV19 and TRBJ2-6, the complete variable domain reads DGGITQSPKYLFRKEGQNVTLSCEQNLNHDAMYWYRQDPGQGLRLIYYSQIVNDFQKGDIAEGYSVSREKKESFPLTVTSAQKNPTAFYLCASSTGSRGANVLTFGAGSRLTVL.

The chain recombines TRBV5-3 with TRBJ2-7; D is possibly TRBD2 (5 bases). TRBV5-3 is placed among ORFs of uncertain function. The CDR3 sequence is 16 residues long. Trimming stripped 2 bases from V and 1 base from J, with 16 bases between. CDR3 nucleotides: TGTGCCAGAAGCTTTAACCCGGCTAGCAGATCCTACGAGCAGTACTTC. This encodes CARSFNPASRSYEQYF.

The J gene is TRBJ1-4, the V gene TRBV6-5; 11 nucleotides agree with TRBD1. Germline trimming cut 4 bases from V and 7 bases from J; bases unmatched to any gene: 5. Germline V gives CDR1 MNHEY, CDR2 SVGAGI. CDR3 length equals 15 residues. This CDR3 is CASSSTGTGGEKLFF. The CDR3 DNA sequence: TGTGCCAGCAGTTCAACCGGGACAGGGGGTGAAAAACTGTTTTTT.

The V call is TRBV27, the J call TRBJ1-5; a possible D gene is TRBD1 (5 bases). The V gene's germline CDR1 is MNHEY and CDR2 SMNVEV (reference sequence). V was clipped by 2 bases and J by 0 bases, with 26 bases between them. This CDR3 spans 21 amino acids. The CDR3 nucleotides read TGTGCCAGCAGTTTAAGGCGGTTCCTTCCGGTGGGGGGAATTAGCAATCAGCCCCAGCATTTT. Its protein is CASSLRRFLPVGGISNQPQHF.

This chain links TRBV19 with TRBJ2-5; the match to TRBD1 covers 12 bases. CDR1 LNHDA and CDR2 SQIVND come from the germline V gene (reference sequence). Germline trimming cut 3 bases from V and 5 bases from J; bases unmatched to any gene: 7. This CDR3 spans 16 amino acids. CDR3 region: CASSIKGQGARETQYF. CDR3 nucleotides: TGTGCCAGTAGTATCAAGGGACAGGGGGCGAGGGAGACCCAGTACTTC.

This clone occurred once. The chain recombines TRBV6-6 with TRBJ2-5, with D possibly TRBD2 on 6 matching bases. V was cut by 0 bases and J by 3 bases, with 11 bases left in between. Germline assignment: CDR1 MNHNY and CDR2 SVGAGI (reference sequence). This CDR3 is built from 15 residues. DNA for the CDR3: TGTGCCAGCAGTTACTCGAACGGGGGAGAAGAGACCCAGTACTTC. This gives the protein CASSYSNGGEETQYF.

This clone was found a few times. V and J are TRBV6-5 and TRBJ1-1, with TRBD1 identical over 9 bases. Looked up from germline, CDR1 is MNHEY and CDR2 is SVGAGI. V was pared by 4 bases and J by 7 bases, with 7 bases of the junction left unmatched. The CDR3 length is 14 residues. This chain's CDR3 is CASSSSGTGNEAFF. The CDR3 DNA is TGTGCCAGCAGTTCATCCGGGACAGGGAATGAAGCTTTCTTT.

The rearrangement uses TRBV19 and TRBJ2-1; D is undetermined. Germline CDR1 reads LNHDA; CDR2 reads SQIVND (reference sequence). The CDR3 has 13 amino acids. V shed 1 base and J shed 5 bases, with 6 bases lying between them. The CDR3 DNA reads TGTGCCAGTAGTATAGGTCCAAACAATGAGCAGTTCTTC. Its protein is CASSIGPNNEQFF.

The chain uses TRBV7-2 and TRBJ2-2; weak D call: TRBD2 (5 bases). The CDR3 length is 17 residues. The germline gives CDR1 SGHTA, CDR2 FQGNSA. V was cut by 3 bases and J by 0 bases, with 14 bases left in between. The CDR3 region has the DNA TGTGCCAGCAGCTTTCGCCTCCCAGCGGCGAACACCGGGGAGCTGTTTTTT. This encodes CASSFRLPAANTGELFF.